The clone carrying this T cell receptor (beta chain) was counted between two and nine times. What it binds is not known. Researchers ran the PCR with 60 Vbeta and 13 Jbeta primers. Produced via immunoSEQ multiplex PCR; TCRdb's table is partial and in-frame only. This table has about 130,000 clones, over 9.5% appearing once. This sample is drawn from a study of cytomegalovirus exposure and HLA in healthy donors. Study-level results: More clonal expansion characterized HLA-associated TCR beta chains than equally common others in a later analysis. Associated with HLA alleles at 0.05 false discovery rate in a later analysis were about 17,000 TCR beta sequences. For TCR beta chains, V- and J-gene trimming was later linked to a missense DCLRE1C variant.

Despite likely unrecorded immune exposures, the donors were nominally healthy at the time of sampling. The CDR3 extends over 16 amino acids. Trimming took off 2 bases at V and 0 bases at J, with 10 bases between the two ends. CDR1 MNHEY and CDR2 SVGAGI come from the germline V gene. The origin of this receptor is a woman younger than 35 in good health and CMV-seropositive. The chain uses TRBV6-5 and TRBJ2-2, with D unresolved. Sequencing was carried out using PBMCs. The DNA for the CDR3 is TGTGCCAGCAGTTACCTGGCATCAGCGAACACCGGGGAGCTGTTTTTT. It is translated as CASSYLASANTGELFF.